Listed here are 21 T cell receptor beta chains from one sample, sequenced in a study of blood T cell repertoires in COVID-19. Libraries were prepared by immunoSEQ multiplex PCR; TCRdb keeps only in-frame clonotypes and omits some of them. The sample carries 300,000 to 400,000 clones, roughly 87% recorded once. The specimen was peripheral blood. These receptors were collected from a man aged 30 to 39 with COVID-19, enrolled during active disease.

This chain uses TRBV19 with TRBJ2-7; 9 nucleotides match TRBD2. The CDR3 covers 14 residues. V shed 3 bases and J 6 bases; nucleotides not matched to a gene: 6. Germline values: CDR1 LNHDA, CDR2 SQIVND (reference sequence). As DNA, the CDR3 is TGTGCCAGTAGTATGGGATTAGCGGGAGTCGAGCAGTACTTC. It translates to CASSMGLAGVEQYF.

Many counts were recorded for this clone. The chain is built from TRBV5-6 and TRBJ2-3; 14 nucleotides align to TRBD2. The J segment lost 4 bases and the V segment lost 4 bases, leaving 2 bases of the junction unmatched. This CDR3 contains 15 residues. Germline V lookup: CDR1 SGHDT, CDR2 YYEEEE. CDR3 sequence reads: CASSTTSGGADTQYF. The CDR3 DNA reads as TGTGCCAGCAGCACGACTAGCGGGGGGGCAGATACGCAGTATTTT.

The chain employs TRBV7-2 and TRBJ2-1; a possible D gene is TRBD2 (7 bases). This CDR3 has 15 residues. V was cut by 1 base and J by 1 base, with 8 bases left in between. Germline assignment: CDR1 SGHTA and CDR2 FQGNSA. The CDR3 reads CASSLEGGSYNEQFF. The CDR3 DNA reads as TGTGCCAGCAGCTTAGAGGGGGGGTCCTACAATGAGCAGTTCTTC.

The rearrangement links TRBV5-1 to TRBJ2-7, with 10 bases lining up with TRBD1. The CDR3 is made up of 14 amino acids. Germline trimming cut 7 bases from V and 7 bases from J; bases unmatched to any gene: 11. Germline loops: CDR1 SGHRS, CDR2 YFSETQ. CDR3 amino acids: CASLLRQGAREQYF. Written as DNA, the CDR3 is TGCGCCAGCCTCCTAAGACAGGGGGCGCGGGAGCAGTACTTC.

The chain employs TRBV21-1 and TRBJ2-2; the table gives TRBD2 as D, unverified against the DNA. TRBV21-1 is described as a pseudogene. The CDR3 has 21 amino acids. The CDR3 nucleotides read TGTGCCAGCAGCAAAGTTTCGCAGGGTATGGGGTGGGAGGACTTGGCCGGGGAGCTGTTTTTT. The encoded protein is CASSKVSQGMGWEDLAGELFF.

CDR3 sequence: CASSQDPGTRYYNEQFF. The CDR3 DNA is TGTGCCAGCAGCCAAGATCCCGGGACTAGGTACTACAATGAGCAGTTCTTC. The chain is built from TRBV4-2 and TRBJ2-1; the match to TRBD2 covers 8 bases. Germline V gene lookup returns CDR1 LGHNA and CDR2 YNFKEQ. CDR3 length equals 17 residues. The junction had 7 bases not matched to a gene; V was cut back by 0 bases and J by 3 bases.

The V and J genes are TRBV7-9 and TRBJ2-2; 8 positions agree with TRBD2. This CDR3 spans 16 amino acids. CDR1 SEHNR and CDR2 FQNEAQ come from the germline V gene (reference sequence). V trimming: 5 bases; J trimming: 6 bases; junction bases outside the gene matches: 11. Here the CDR3 reads CASSTLRAGAAGELFF. The CDR3 nucleotides are TGTGCCAGCAGCACTTTACGAGCGGGAGCTGCCGGGGAGCTGTTTTTT.

The CDR3 DNA follows: TGTGCCAGTAGCTCCGGGACAGGGACTGGAAACACCATATATTTT. This encodes CASSSGTGTGNTIYF. V gene TRBV19 combines with J gene TRBJ1-3; TRBD1 aligns across 9 bases. V lost 6 bases and J lost 2; bases outside the gene matches: 5. This CDR3 comprises 15 residues. Per the germline V gene, CDR1 is LNHDA and CDR2 is SQIVND (reference sequence).

CDR3 loop: CATSNRQGLSYEQYF. Here the CDR3 DNA reads TGTGCCACTTCGAATCGACAGGGCCTCTCCTACGAGCAGTACTTC. V usage is TRBV6-5 and J usage is TRBJ2-7; 7 bases line up with TRBD1. The CDR3 is 15 residues long. Trimming took 10 bases from V and 0 from J; bases not matched to a gene: 12. Germline lookup yields CDR1 MNHEY and CDR2 SVGAGI.

The V and J genes are TRBV11-1 and TRBJ2-5, with a possible D match to TRBD2 (6 bases). Trimming removed 1 base at V and 5 bases at J, with 8 bases between. The CDR3 has 13 amino acids. The germline V gene encodes CDR1 SGHAT and CDR2 FQDESV (reference sequence). DNA of the CDR3: TGTGCCAGCAGCTTAGGACTAGTGGAGACCCAGTACTTC. It specifies CASSLGLVETQYF.

V usage is TRBV28 and J usage is TRBJ2-1; 12 bases align to TRBD2. Germline values: CDR1 MDHEN, CDR2 SYDVKM. CDR3 length: 17 amino acids. V lost 5 bases to trimming and J lost 5 bases; unmatched junction nucleotides: 10. In DNA form, the CDR3 reads TGTGCCAGCAGTCTAGGGCTAGCGGGAGGGTGGAACAATGAGCAGTTCTTC. Its protein is CASSLGLAGGWNNEQFF.

The chain uses TRBV30 and TRBJ1-3; D ambiguous. V was cut by 5 bases and J by 4 bases, with 9 bases left in between. This CDR3 is built from 12 residues. Germline V lookup: CDR1 GTSNPN, CDR2 SVGIG (reference sequence). The CDR3 spells CAWPDSGNTIYF. Here the CDR3 DNA reads TGTGCCTGGCCTGACTCAGGAAACACCATATATTTT.

The chain carries TRBV6-5 and TRBJ2-7; D possibly corresponds to TRBD1 (6 bases). V shed 5 bases and J shed 0 bases, with 11 bases lying between them. This CDR3 comprises 14 residues. Germline lookup yields CDR1 MNHEY and CDR2 SVGAGI. DNA of the CDR3: TGTGCCAGCAGTACGGACAGACTCTCCTACGAGCAGTACTTC. This encodes CASSTDRLSYEQYF.

There are a few counts of this clone. The chain uses TRBV19 and TRBJ1-4, with D perhaps TRBD1 (6 bases). The CDR3 totals 15 residues. Germline V CDR1 and CDR2: LNHDA, SQIVND (reference sequence). The V end was cut by 0 bases, the J end by 2 bases, with 7 bases between. The CDR3 loop is CASSIEQGTNEKLFF. The DNA for the CDR3 is TGTGCCAGTAGTATAGAACAGGGCACTAATGAAAAACTGTTTTTT.

The rearrangement uses TRBV19 and TRBJ1-1; the D gene is possibly TRBD1 (5 bases). This CDR3 contains 16 residues. In germline, CDR1 is LNHDA, CDR2 SQIVND (reference sequence). V gave up 5 bases and J gave up 0 bases, with 16 bases separating them. This CDR3 is CASSPDGGSMNTEAFF. The CDR3 DNA sequence: TGTGCCAGTAGTCCCGACGGGGGGAGCATGAACACTGAAGCTTTCTTT.

The chain combines TRBV11-1 with TRBJ1-2, with D perhaps TRBD1 (5 bases). Germline V CDR1 and CDR2: SGHAT, FQDESV (reference sequence). This CDR3 is 14 amino acids long. The V end lost 2 bases, the J end lost 10 bases, and 17 bases lay between the germline ends. The CDR3 DNA sequence: TGTGCCAGCAGCTTAAGCCCTCTACGACAGTCCTACACCTTC. This gives the protein CASSLSPLRQSYTF.

The chain's CDR3 is CATSDAGQGRDTQYF. CDR3 nucleotides: TGTGCCACCAGTGATGCTGGACAGGGGCGGGATACGCAGTATTTT. The rearrangement links TRBV24-1 to TRBJ2-3, with TRBD1 identical over 9 bases. V shed 3 bases, J shed 6 bases, and the junction held 6 bases outside the gene matches. In germline, CDR1 is KGHDR, CDR2 SFDVKD. This CDR3 has 15 amino acids.

This chain connects TRBV19 to TRBJ2-5, with TRBD1 as a possible D gene (6 bases). Trimming left V 5 bases short and J 2 bases short, with 12 bases between. Germline V CDR1 and CDR2: LNHDA, SQIVND (reference sequence). The CDR3 contains 14 residues. CDR3 protein: CASSYQGPQETQYF. CDR3 bases: TGTGCCAGTAGTTACCAGGGGCCACAAGAGACCCAGTACTTC. The variable domain in full, completed from reference TRBV19 and TRBJ2-5, reads DGGITQSPKYLFRKEGQNVTLSCEQNLNHDAMYWYRQDPGQGLRLIYYSQIVNDFQKGDIAEGYSVSREKKESFPLTVTSAQKNPTAFYLCASSYQGPQETQYFGPGTRLLVL.

CDR3 bases: TGTGCCAGCAGTTCCAACTCTGGGGCCAACGTCCTGACTTTC. This encodes CASSSNSGANVLTF. The chain uses TRBV27 and TRBJ2-6; no definite D call. Germline CDR1 and CDR2: MNHEY and SMNVEV (reference sequence). Trimming shortened V by 4 bases and J by 0 bases, and 4 bases separated the two germline ends. This CDR3 is 14 amino acids long.

This clone has a single count. The rearrangement joins TRBV19 to TRBJ1-2, with a possible D match to TRBD1 (5 bases). Germline-derived CDR1 and CDR2 are LNHDA and SQIVND (reference sequence). The CDR3 is 15 amino acids. Trimming removed 4 bases from V and 4 bases from J, with 16 bases in between. The CDR3 coding sequence is TGTGCCAGTAGTACTAGCGCCCAGGGTAGCTATGGCTACACCTTC. As protein: CASSTSAQGSYGYTF.

This clone appeared a few times. V gene TRBV11-2 combines with J gene TRBJ2-7, with D perhaps TRBD1 (6 bases). Germline CDR1 and CDR2: SGHAT and FQNNGV. This CDR3 has 14 amino acids. Trimming left V 10 bases short and J 3 bases short, with 19 bases between. The CDR3 coding sequence is TGTGCCACCCACAGGGTCAACAGGTACTACGAGCAGTACTTC. This gives the protein CATHRVNRYYEQYF. Variable domain in full (rest from reference TRBV11-2 and TRBJ2-7): EAGVAQSPRYKIIEKRQSVAFWCNPISGHATLYWYQQILGQGPKLLIQFQNNGVVDDSQLPKDRFSAERLKGVDSTLKIQPAKLEDSAVYLCATHRVNRYYEQYFGPGTRLTVT.